This is a list of T cell receptor beta chains from one sample in a study of T cell repertoires in cytomegalovirus infection. Their recognized antigens are unknown. Via MiXCR, TCRdb re-called the reads, giving one row per CDR3 protein. The sample has 650,000 to 900,000 distinct CDR3 sequences, approximately 30% seen once. Here the sequenced sample was cultured CD8+ T cells from PBMCs, taken from culture after CMV antigen stimulation. Every receptor here comes from a human donor in good health (CMV status not recorded). Some clones in this sample may be carry-over from other donors' samples. Both conserved end residues are part of each CDR3. Fields, in order: clone size, V gene, CDR3 protein. Some rows have no size entry. The others give once, few or many, or a class for an expanded clone.

. TRBV4-1 CANSPRQPPTTNEKLFF
. TRBV5-6 CASSSGQGAAEAFF
. TRBV28 CTSSSRASFDNEQFF
. TRBV2 CASSETGMGYGYTF
few TRBV7-9 CASSELRGNTEAFF
many TRBV12-3/TRBV12-4 CASSLGQKEAFF
. TRBV20-1 CSGEGARSGYTF
few TRBV6-1 CASSEAWTERETQYF
. TRBV6-2/TRBV6-3 CASSFRPGTSRNTEAFF
. TRBV10-3 CAISESRGPGVYGYTF
few TRBV7-2 CASSLAPGPGVYNEQFF
. TRBV19 CASRIGTREAFF
. TRBV10-3 CAISELESYNEQFF
. TRBV6-5 CASSYVDRSYNEQFF
once TRBV28 CASSFGLAGGEQFF
few TRBV29-1 CSVLTANLRETQYF
. TRBV4-2 CASSQEVDTDTQYF
many TRBV7-2 CASARDSNFYSNQPQHF
. TRBV6-8 CASSYSRGAGYGYTF
. TRBV6-2/TRBV6-3 CASSSTRDRGITEAFF